This TCR beta chain comes out of a study of cytomegalovirus exposure and HLA in healthy donors (dated by TCRdb to about 2017). For the wider study: An earlier analysis of some 620 of the donors reported about 300 Gb of sequence data and 95 million to 130 million unique TCR beta sequences obtained from approximately 180 million T cells. The number of typed donors differed by locus: about 620-640 for A, B, C, DRB1 and DQB1; approximately 520 for DQA1; around 610 for DPA1; and 400 to 480 for DPB1. High-throughput TCR immunosequencing, statistical association of individual TCRs with disease status, and machine learning were combined to predict cytomegalovirus infection status. The study used immunosequencing to profile the T cell repertoires of around 600 subjects and linked those repertoires to cytomegalovirus serostatus. Rather than using new phenotypic data, the later analysis identified candidate immune exposures from TCR beta sequences and from how often those sequences occurred across donors. Among roughly 400 genotyped donors of the cohort, an average of roughly 230,000 unique TCR beta nucleotide sequences was sequenced per donor, of which about 18% were non-productive. An early release that covered approximately 600 HLA-typed donors contained approximately 290 gigabases of sequencing data and tens of millions of unique TCR sequences. All discovery cohort repertoires had been generated using a single sequencing platform. An earlier analysis of several hundred of the donors applied high-throughput TCR beta sequencing to assess whether each TCR beta V gene segment acted as functional or pseudogenic. The study was designed to test whether signatures of past pathogen exposure could be identified by cataloging public T cell receptors. In a later genetic analysis, genome-wide SNP genotypes for about 65% of the 666 donors were used, and that subset was treated as a discovery cohort. A separate validation cohort of 100 to 150 different subjects was used in addition to the roughly 670-subject first cohort. A later analysis re-analyzed previously published TCR beta repertoires from 660 or so donors and added high-resolution HLA genotyping to study TCR occurrence patterns. Donor age, sex, ethnicity and CMV serostatus were compiled together with the repertoire data. Class I and class II HLA loci were covered by the typing at four-digit resolution. Because of strong linkage in the cohort, five DR-DQ haplotypes were treated as single units for association and clustering. Of the 300 to 450 genotyped donors, about 80% fell in the genetic ancestry cluster associated with self-reported Caucasian donors.

Broader findings and caveats from the paper: Approximately 18 rarely observed V segments, including chromosome 9 orphons, were excluded from the earlier analysis of some 590 of the donors because counts were too low. Only TCR beta chains were sequenced in this cohort, and the absence of alpha or paired-chain data limited detectable features. According to a later analysis, most CMV-associated TCR beta chains appeared to be HLA-restricted, and the HLA associations seemed to be driven largely by CMV exposure. The authors suggested that the approach could potentially be extended to other disease states and immunological phenotypes. Some IMGT-functional V segments, including TRBV6-2 and TRBV6-3, could not be told apart with the 87-base-pair reads, so those segments were excluded. A few of the identified cytomegalovirus-associated TCR beta chains were confirmed in vitro to be specific for cytomegalovirus antigens. An association between a missense DCLRE1C variant and V-gene and J-gene trimming of TCR beta chains was found in a later genetic analysis and replicated in an independent cohort. A later analysis associated about 18,000 TCR beta sequences with specific HLA alleles at a false discovery rate of 0.05. In an earlier analysis of some 640 of the donors, most TCR beta V segments were observed in productive rearrangements about 90% or about 30% of the time, broadly matching IMGT annotations. According to a later genetic analysis, donors in an Asian-associated ancestry cluster had fewer N-insertions in productive TCRs than the approximately 670-donor mean. Most TCR sequences were seen in very few donors, while some public TCRs were found in many individuals. The presence/absence analyses assumed that sequencing depth was roughly uniform across donors, and that assumption may not be true. A further reported finding was that TCR beta sequences accurately predicted the HLA-A and HLA-B alleles for most subjects in the first cohort. Compared with equally common non-associated chains, HLA-associated TCR beta chains in a later analysis were more clonally expanded and had lower generation probabilities. A later analysis reported that several top co-occurrence clusters appeared linked to parvovirus B19, influenza, CMV and Epstein-Barr virus. For the cohort, immune exposure information was limited to CMV serostatus. In the study, approximately 160 TCR beta chains were listed as associated with cytomegalovirus. Cytomegalovirus status was reported to be diagnosed by the classifier with high specificity and sensitivity in both the original and validation cohorts. Linkage disequilibrium might explain the correlated functional status among segregating V segments, but an unknown experimental factor could not be ruled out. A cluster of highly shared sequence variants was judged likely to represent a technical artifact of the sequencing pipeline. Because some donors lacked HLA typing at each locus, the association tests relied only on the typed subset. In a later analysis, TCR association rates were found to vary across HLA loci, with the most associated TCRs seen for DRB1 alleles and the fewest for HLA-C alleles. When HLA alleles, especially DR and DQ, strongly co-occurred, TCR associations were difficult to assign to individual alleles.

Points on this clone: Its binding antigen is unknown. Qualities for individual bases were not recorded, and no much larger clone is one base off.

In total, fewer than 750 healthy bone marrow donors made up the cohort. All cohort members were sampled while nominally healthy, although unrecorded immune exposures were likely present. The donor tested CMV seronegative, placing the donor among the approximately 360 seronegative members of the cohort. Each donor provided a peripheral blood sample, and peripheral blood mononuclear cells were used for TCR beta sequencing. The Qiagen DNeasy Blood Extraction Kit was used to extract genomic DNA from the blood cell samples. Its CDR3 holds 16 amino acids, cysteine through phenylalanine. Kept here is only the CDR3 DNA, which spans 48 bases and is read in frame from base 1. Between the V and J ends, shortened by 7 bases and 3 bases respectively, the junction contains 22 bases. Via the germline V gene, CDR1 is SGHRS and CDR2 YFSETQ. The library was obtained by the immunoSEQ multiplex PCR assay. The multiplex PCR relied on a mix of 60 forward primers for TCR Vbeta segments and 13 reverse primers for TCR Jbeta segments. A multiplex PCR assay on genomic DNA amplified the CDR3 region of rearranged TCR beta genes. On the Illumina HiSeq System, the amplified TCR beta libraries were sequenced as 87-base-pair reads. The source study handled its data this way. A later analysis tallied roughly 76 million unique TCR beta chains across the 600 to 700 repertoires, and approximately 9.9 million of those chains were shared by two or more donors. To remove PCR and sequencing errors, raw reads were error-corrected and collapsed into unique sequences using a nearest-neighbor algorithm that merged closely related sequences. To assign V, D and J gene segments, CDR3 sequences were aligned to IMGT reference sequences. For a sequence to be retained, a match of at least six nucleotides to both a V gene segment and a J gene segment was required. A rearrangement counted as productive if the CDR3 had no stop codons and remained in frame with V and J, and every other rearrangement counted as non-productive. Following IMGT convention, CDR3 was defined as the stretch from the second conserved V-encoded cysteine up to the conserved J-encoded phenylalanine. The earlier analysis of about 610 of the donors excluded sequences that lacked an unambiguous match to a single V gene segment. In an earlier analysis of approximately 560 of the donors, a V segment was called functional when productive rearrangements were above 56.7%, and segregating when the standard deviation between donors exceeded 5%. A statistical classification framework was built for diagnosing cytomegalovirus status from the catalog of TCR beta chain sequences. In a later analysis, TCR nucleotide sequences were compared against IMGT/GENE-DB human TR gene sequences so that V and J genes could be assigned. The TCRdist pipeline was used in a later analysis to assign CDR3 sequences and most-parsimonious VDJ recombination scenarios. In a later analysis, every TCR beta chain was defined by the combination of its CDR3 amino acid sequence and its V-gene family, and reads without a unique V-gene family were dropped. To address suspected cross-contamination and a sequencing artifact, a later analysis removed 450 to 700 highly shared, low-generation-probability nucleotide sequences. For each public chain, a later analysis derived a clonal expansion index from normalized ranks of inferred template counts within each repertoire. In a later analysis, generation probabilities were computed with a VDJ recombination model fitted to out-of-frame rearrangements, and the resulting probabilities were checked against IGoR. In a later analysis, TCR-TCR, TCR-HLA and TCR-CMV co-occurrence was scored with hypergeometric tests, and a repertoire-size bias correction was applied to TCR pairs. To estimate false discovery rates, a later analysis permuted the HLA or CMV assignments 20 times. In a later analysis, co-occurring TCRs were grouped using DBSCAN, and TCRdist sequence similarity was added for clustering within HLA-allele-positive subsets. Repertoires with fewer than 30,000 or more than 120,000 public chains were left out of co-occurrence clustering, as were four to six repertoires with anomalous nucleotide sharing. TCRdb took over this immuneACCESS table, retaining in-frame rearrangements with V and J assigned. Such tables are incomplete; in checked studies, under half of the missing clones stem from an unresolved V gene, and the remainder is unexplained. The V and J calls and the clone size are those of that table, but D and trimming were determined from the DNA. This sample holds 130,000 or so clones; roughly 75% were observed only once. Clones ranked in the top ten supply more than 2.5% of the sample.

The sequenced sample consisted of PBMCs. Recombination connected TRBV5-1 to TRBJ1-2; D gene: possibly TRBD1, on 5 matching bases. This TCR came from a man aged 40-49 years in good health and CMV-seronegative. CDR3 loop: CASELGGTRGHYGYTF. The base sequence is TGCGCCAGCGAGCTGGGAGGGACTAGAGGACACTATGGCTACACCTTC.